This T cell receptor (beta chain) derives from a study of T-cell reconstitution after alpha-beta-depleted transplantation in children. Overall study findings and caveats: Counts and diversity of T cells one year after transplant came mostly from newly produced T cells. Some patients showed high day-60 TCRbeta diversity, which derived from surviving recipient T cells and thymic progenitors.

This clonotype was recorded at least ten times. Antigen specificity is unknown. The CDR3 length is 15 residues. Germline V lookup: CDR1 SGHRS, CDR2 YFSETQ. V was shortened by 4 bases and J by 7 bases, with 17 bases between the two germline ends. The authors prepared the TCRbeta library with unique molecular identifiers. TCRdb ran MiXCR on the PCR reads and lists one entry per CDR3 protein. In the table there are approximately 98,000 distinct CDR3 sequences, almost 6.5% of which are singletons. This clonotype was obtained from a male patient between 2 and 10 years old who had a stem cell transplant for acute lymphoblastic leukemia, so the T cells may come from the graft donor. The gene calls are TRBV5-1 and TRBJ2-2; D perhaps matches TRBD2 (6 bases). The sequencing used PBMCs, mostly from graft donor cells, collected 360 days after TCRalphabeta/CD19-depleted stem cell transplant. The CDR3 region has the DNA TGCGCCAGCAGCCCCAACCTGCGGGGCGACGGGGAGCTGTTTTTT. Residues: CASSPNLRGDGELFF.